This T cell receptor (beta chain) was profiled in a study of blood T cell repertoires in COVID-19. The V gene lost 6 bases and the J gene lost 4 bases, with 12 bases spanning the gap. Germline-derived CDR1 and CDR2 are SGHAT and FQNNGV. There are 13 residues in the CDR3. Method: immunoSEQ multiplex PCR; TCRdb's copy keeps in-frame clones and lacks some. The sample carries over 110,000 clones, more than 65% recorded once. The sequenced sample was peripheral blood. The sequence was collected from a man aged 55 to 70 with active or convalescent COVID-19. V gene TRBV11-2 combines with J gene TRBJ1-2; no clear D. In nucleotides, the CDR3 is TGTGCCAGCAGTTTGACTGAGTTCTATGGCTACACCTTC. Residues: CASSLTEFYGYTF.